Each of the 5 T cell receptor beta chains below was sequenced from the same sample in a study of shared clonotypes between healthy human individuals. Here immunoSEQ multiplex PCR was the method, and the copy in TCRdb shows in-frame clones only, minus some. The sample has about 560,000 clones, around 80% seen once. Sequencing was carried out using PBMCs. These receptors all come from a woman in her 40s in good health. Some clones in this sample may be carry-over from other donors' samples.

This sequence joins TRBV7-2 and TRBJ2-1, with no clear D. Germline CDR1 SGHTA, CDR2 FQGNSA. Trimming removed 0 bases from V and 3 bases from J, with 6 bases in between. This CDR3 has 14 amino acids. The CDR3 DNA reads TGTGCCAGCAGCTTAGCTCCGGGCTACAATGAGCAGTTCTTC. Amino acid sequence: CASSLAPGYNEQFF.

The chain is built from TRBV28 and TRBJ1-4; D may be TRBD1 (6 bases). Germline CDR1 and CDR2: MDHEN and SYDVKM. With 6 bases removed from V and 8 bases from J, the gap between germline ends came to 16 bases. The CDR3 is made up of 14 amino acids. The CDR3 nucleotides read TGTGCCAGCAGCTTCGCGGGACAACTGGAAAAACTGTTTTTT. Translation: CASSFAGQLEKLFF.

This clone appeared once. The J gene is TRBJ2-5, the V gene TRBV7-9; unclear D gene. Germline assignment: CDR1 SEHNR and CDR2 FQNEAQ (reference sequence). Trimming removed 6 bases from V and 4 bases from J, with 12 bases in between. The CDR3 covers 13 residues. The CDR3 protein is CASRLAAAETQYF. The CDR3 DNA follows: TGTGCCAGCAGGTTGGCAGCCGCAGAGACCCAGTACTTC.

The chain combines TRBV29-1 with TRBJ2-2; either TRBD1 or TRBD2 may supply D (5 bases each). Trimming left V 5 bases short and J 5 bases short, with 21 bases between. Germline V gene data show CDR1 as SQVTM and CDR2 as ANQGSEA. This CDR3 has 16 amino acids. The CDR3 region is CSVPSAASTATGELFF. The DNA of the CDR3 is TGCAGCGTTCCGTCAGCGGCGTCGACAGCAACCGGGGAGCTGTTTTTT.

The chain carries TRBV27 and TRBJ1-1, with 10 bases matching TRBD1. Germline loops: CDR1 MNHEY, CDR2 SMNVEV (reference sequence). Trimming cost V 5 bases and J 4 bases; bases outside gene matches: 7. CDR3 length equals 15 residues. The CDR3 DNA reads TGTGCCAGCAGTCAGACAGGGGGCAGGGGCACTGAAGCTTTCTTT. Residues: CASSQTGGRGTEAFF.